This T cell receptor beta chain was recorded in a study of regulatory T cells in long-lasting Graves disease. Arm-PCR with iRepertoire HTBI primers amplified the CDR3 regions for these TCR beta libraries. TCRdb re-called the multiplex PCR reads through MiXCR, storing one row per CDR3 protein. The sample consists of about 520,000 distinct CDR3 sequences, more than 10% of them appearing once. Sample time point: newly diagnosed GD, antithyroid drugs for less than 3 months. From PBMCs, RNA was extracted and then used to make the TCR library. Ten or more counts support this clonotype. The data were also submitted as part of a second study, on T cells in Graves' hyperthyroidism and ophthalmopathy. As that study records: Diagnosing involved the use of clinical symptoms, serum thyroxine and TRAb, thyroid ultrasound and orbital computed tomography. The authors' 13 V-J model separated ophthalmopathy from stable hyperthyroidism.

The sequencing here drew on peripheral blood mononuclear cells (PBMCs), taken at new diagnosis, from a patient treated with antithyroid drugs. This sequence was found in a woman aged 25 to 39 with Graves disease.

CDR3 amino acids: CASSERTDSYEQYF. CDR3 in DNA: TGTGCCAGCAGTGAACGGACAGACTCCTACGAGCAGTACTTC. The chain has TRBV6-2 or TRBV6-3 and TRBJ2-7; D is possibly TRBD1 (6 bases). Trimming took off 5 bases at V and 0 bases at J, with 11 bases between the two ends. This CDR3 spans 14 amino acids. From germline, CDR1 is MNHEY and CDR2 SVGEGT.